This TCR beta chain was captured by sequencing in a study of blood T cell repertoires in COVID-19. Study summary: Whether acute or convalescent, the COVID-19 samples came from the United States, Italy and Spain.

CDR1 and CDR2 (germline): SGHDN, FVKESK. The germline V and J ends were trimmed by 4 bases and 2 bases, with 16 bases remaining between them. CDR3 size: 16 residues. The table came from immunoSEQ multiplex PCR; TCRdb's copy has only in-frame clones and leaves some out. The repertoire holds about 200,000 clones, with over 85% as singletons. The sample taken for sequencing was PBMCs or T cells enriched from blood (not recorded which). The chain joins TRBV14 to TRBJ2-3; D is perhaps TRBD2 (6 bases). This receptor was taken from a woman aged 30 to 39 with acute COVID-19. The chain's CDR3 is CASSPRLGLYTDTQYF. The CDR3 DNA reads TGTGCCAGCAGCCCCCGACTGGGACTTTACACAGATACGCAGTATTTT.